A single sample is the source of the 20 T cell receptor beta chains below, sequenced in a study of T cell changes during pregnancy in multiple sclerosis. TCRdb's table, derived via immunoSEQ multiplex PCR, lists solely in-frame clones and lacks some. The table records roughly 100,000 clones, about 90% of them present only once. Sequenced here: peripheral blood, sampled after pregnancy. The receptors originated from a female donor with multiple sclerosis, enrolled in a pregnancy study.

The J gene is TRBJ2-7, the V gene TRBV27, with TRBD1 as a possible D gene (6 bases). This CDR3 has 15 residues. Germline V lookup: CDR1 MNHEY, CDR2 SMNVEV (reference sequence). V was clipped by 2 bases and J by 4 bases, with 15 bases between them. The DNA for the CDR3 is TGTGCCAGCAGTTTACTGAGACAGGCGATTTACGAGCAGTACTTC. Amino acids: CASSLLRQAIYEQYF.

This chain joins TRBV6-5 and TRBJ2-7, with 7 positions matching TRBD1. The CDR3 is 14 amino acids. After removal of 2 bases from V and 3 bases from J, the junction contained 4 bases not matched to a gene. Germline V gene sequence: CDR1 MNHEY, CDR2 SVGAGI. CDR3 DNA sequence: TGTGCCAGCAGTTACCAGGGGGAAGGCTACGAGCAGTACTTC. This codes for CASSYQGEGYEQYF.

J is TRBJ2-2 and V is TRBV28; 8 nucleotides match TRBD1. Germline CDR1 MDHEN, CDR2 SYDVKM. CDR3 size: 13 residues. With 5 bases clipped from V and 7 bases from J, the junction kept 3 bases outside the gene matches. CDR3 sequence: CASSRQGYGELFF. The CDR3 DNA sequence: TGTGCCAGCAGTCGACAGGGGTACGGGGAGCTGTTTTTT. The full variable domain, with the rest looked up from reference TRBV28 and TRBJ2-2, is DVKVTQSSRYLVKRTGEKVFLECVQDMDHENMFWYRQDPGLGLRLIYFSYDVKMKEKGDIPEGYSVSREKKERFSLILESASTNQTSMYLCASSRQGYGELFFGEGSRLTVL.

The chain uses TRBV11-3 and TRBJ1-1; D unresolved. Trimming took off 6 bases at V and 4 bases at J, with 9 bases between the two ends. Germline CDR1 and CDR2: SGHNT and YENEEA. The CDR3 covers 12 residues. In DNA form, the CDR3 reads TGTGCCAGCAGGGGAGTGGGCACTGAAGCTTTCTTT. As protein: CASRGVGTEAFF.

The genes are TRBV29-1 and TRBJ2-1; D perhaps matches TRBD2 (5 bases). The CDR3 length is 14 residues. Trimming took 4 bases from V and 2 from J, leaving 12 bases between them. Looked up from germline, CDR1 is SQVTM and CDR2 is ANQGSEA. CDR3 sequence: CSVGGRVPYNEQFF. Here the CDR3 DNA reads TGCAGCGTTGGTGGGCGGGTACCCTACAATGAGCAGTTCTTC.

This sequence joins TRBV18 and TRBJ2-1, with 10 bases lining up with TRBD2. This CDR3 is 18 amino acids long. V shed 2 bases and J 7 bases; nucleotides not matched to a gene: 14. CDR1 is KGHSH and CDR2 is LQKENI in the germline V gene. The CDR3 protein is CASSPVLIGLAGVNEQFF. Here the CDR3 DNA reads TGTGCCAGCTCACCAGTCTTGATTGGCCTAGCGGGAGTTAATGAGCAGTTCTTC. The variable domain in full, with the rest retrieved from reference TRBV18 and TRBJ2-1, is NAGVMQNPRHLVRRRGQEARLRCSPMKGHSHVYWYRQLPEEGLKFMVYLQKENIIDESGMPKERFSAEFPKEGPSILRIQQVVRGDSAAYFCASSPVLIGLAGVNEQFFGPGTRLTVL.

The DNA of the CDR3 is TGTGCCAGCTCCTCTACCACAGATACGCAGTATTTT. It translates to CASSSTTDTQYF. The rearrangement joins TRBV18 to TRBJ2-3, with D unresolved. V gave up 6 bases and J gave up 2 bases, with 6 bases separating them. This CDR3 region has 12 residues. Germline CDR1 reads KGHSH; CDR2 reads LQKENI.

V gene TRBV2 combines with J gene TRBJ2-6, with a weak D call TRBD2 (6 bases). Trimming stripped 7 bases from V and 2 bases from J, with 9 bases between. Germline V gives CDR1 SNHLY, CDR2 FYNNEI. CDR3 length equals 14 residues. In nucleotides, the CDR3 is TGTGCCAGCATGGCGGGGACTGGGGCCAACGTCCTGACTTTC. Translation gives CASMAGTGANVLTF.

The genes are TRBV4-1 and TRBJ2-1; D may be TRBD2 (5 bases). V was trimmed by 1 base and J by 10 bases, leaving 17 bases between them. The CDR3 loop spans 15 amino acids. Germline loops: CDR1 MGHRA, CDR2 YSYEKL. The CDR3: CASSQVGVPYQEQFF. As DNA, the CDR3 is TGCGCCAGCAGCCAAGTGGGAGTTCCGTATCAGGAGCAGTTCTTC.

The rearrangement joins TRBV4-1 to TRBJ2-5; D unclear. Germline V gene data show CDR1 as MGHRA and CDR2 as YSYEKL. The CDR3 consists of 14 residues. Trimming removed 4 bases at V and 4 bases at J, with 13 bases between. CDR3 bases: TGCGCCAGCAGCCCCGACTTCGGGTCAGAGACCCAGTACTTC. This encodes CASSPDFGSETQYF.

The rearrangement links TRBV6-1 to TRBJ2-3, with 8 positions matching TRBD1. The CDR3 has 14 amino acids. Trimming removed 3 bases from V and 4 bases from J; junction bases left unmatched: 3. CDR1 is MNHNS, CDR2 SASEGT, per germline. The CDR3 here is CASSEAGQADTQYF. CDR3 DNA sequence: TGTGCCAGCAGTGAGGCGGGACAGGCAGATACGCAGTATTTT.

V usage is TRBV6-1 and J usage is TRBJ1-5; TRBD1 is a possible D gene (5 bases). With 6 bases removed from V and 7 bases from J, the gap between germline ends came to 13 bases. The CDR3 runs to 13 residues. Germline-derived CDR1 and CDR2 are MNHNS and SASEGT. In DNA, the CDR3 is TGTGCCAGCAGCGAATGGGGCGGCCAGCCCCAGCATTTT. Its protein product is CASSEWGGQPQHF.

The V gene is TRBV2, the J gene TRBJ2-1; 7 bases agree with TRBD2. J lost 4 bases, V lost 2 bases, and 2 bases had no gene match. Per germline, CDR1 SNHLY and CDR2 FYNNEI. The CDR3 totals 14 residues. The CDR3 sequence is CASSELAVYNEQFF. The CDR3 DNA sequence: TGTGCCAGCAGTGAACTAGCGGTATACAATGAGCAGTTCTTC. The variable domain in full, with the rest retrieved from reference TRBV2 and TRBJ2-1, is EPEVTQTPSHQVTQMGQEVILRCVPISNHLYFYWYRQILGQKVEFLVSFYNNEISEKSEIFDDQFSVERPDGSNFTLKIRSTKLEDSAMYFCASSELAVYNEQFFGPGTRLTVL.

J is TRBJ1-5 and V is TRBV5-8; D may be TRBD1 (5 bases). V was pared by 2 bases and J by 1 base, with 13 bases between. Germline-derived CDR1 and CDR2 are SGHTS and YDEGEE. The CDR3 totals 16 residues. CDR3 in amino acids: CASSLRTHQSNQPQHF. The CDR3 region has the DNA TGTGCCAGCAGCTTAAGGACACACCAAAGCAATCAGCCCCAGCATTTT.

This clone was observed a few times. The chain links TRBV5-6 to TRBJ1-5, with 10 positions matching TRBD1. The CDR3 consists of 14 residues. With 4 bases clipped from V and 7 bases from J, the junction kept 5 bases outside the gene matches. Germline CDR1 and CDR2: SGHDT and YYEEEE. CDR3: CASSRGTGVQPQHF. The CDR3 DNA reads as TGTGCCAGCAGCCGGGGGACAGGGGTCCAGCCCCAGCATTTT.

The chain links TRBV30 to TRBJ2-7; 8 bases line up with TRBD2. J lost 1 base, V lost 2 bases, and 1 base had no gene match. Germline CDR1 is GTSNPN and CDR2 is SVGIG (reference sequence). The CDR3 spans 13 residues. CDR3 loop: CAWSSSGSYEQYF. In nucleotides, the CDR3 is TGTGCCTGGAGTTCTAGCGGGTCCTACGAGCAGTACTTC.

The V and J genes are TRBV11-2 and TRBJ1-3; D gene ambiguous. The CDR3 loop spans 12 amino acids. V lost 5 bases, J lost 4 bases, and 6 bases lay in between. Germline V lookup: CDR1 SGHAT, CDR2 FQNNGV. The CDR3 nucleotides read TGTGCCAGCAGCGCGGGGGGAAACACCATATATTTT. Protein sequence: CASSAGGNTIYF.

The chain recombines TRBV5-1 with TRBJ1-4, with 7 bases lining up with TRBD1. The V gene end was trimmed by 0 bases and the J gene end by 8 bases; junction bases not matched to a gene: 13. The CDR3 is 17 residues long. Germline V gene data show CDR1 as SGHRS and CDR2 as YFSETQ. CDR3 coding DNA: TGCGCCAGCAGCTTGGAAGGGGGCCGACAGTTTCGGGAAAAACTGTTTTTT. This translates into CASSLEGGRQFREKLFF.

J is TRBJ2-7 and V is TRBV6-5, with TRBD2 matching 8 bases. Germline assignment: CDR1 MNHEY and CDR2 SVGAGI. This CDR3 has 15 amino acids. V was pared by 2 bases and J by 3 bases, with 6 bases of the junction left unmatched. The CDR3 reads CASSYGFGGDYEQYF. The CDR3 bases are TGTGCCAGCAGTTACGGGTTCGGGGGGGACTACGAGCAGTACTTC.

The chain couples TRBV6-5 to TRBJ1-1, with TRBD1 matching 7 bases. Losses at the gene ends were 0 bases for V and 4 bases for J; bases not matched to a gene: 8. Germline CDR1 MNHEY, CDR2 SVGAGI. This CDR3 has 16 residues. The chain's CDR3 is CASSYSQGYMTTEAFF. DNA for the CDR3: TGTGCCAGCAGTTACTCACAGGGGTATATGACCACTGAAGCTTTCTTT.